This T cell receptor (beta chain) was profiled in a study of OX40 agonist ivuxolimab in advanced cancers. On the study more broadly: At roughly 80% male, the cohort had a mean age of 60 years, ranging from roughly 23 to 80.

CDR1 is LNHDA, CDR2 SQIVND, per germline (reference sequence). The CDR3 totals 13 residues. Losses at the gene ends were 10 bases for V and 4 bases for J; bases not matched to a gene: 5. Note on this clone: The antigen remains unidentified.

Study-level results: Relatively little clonal expansion, among the lowest observed, appeared in partial responders at 0.1-3.0 mg/kg. At doses 0.1 to 3.0 mg/kg, CD4+ and CD8+ clones expanded.

Generated by immunoSEQ multiplex PCR, the TCRdb table keeps only in-frame clones and is missing some. The profile shows under 25,000 clones, roughly four fifths of them singletons. This TCR was recovered from an adult with an advanced solid tumor such as melanoma, head and neck, liver or kidney cancer. The gene calls are TRBV19 and TRBJ1-5, with 9 bases lining up with TRBD1. Sequenced material: CD4+ or CD8+ T cells sorted from blood, taken in a trial of the OX40 agonist ivuxolimab. CDR3 sequence reads: CATGTGRNQPQHF. The DNA for the CDR3 is TGTGCCACCGGGACAGGGCGTAATCAGCCCCAGCATTTT.